The 19 T cell receptor beta chains reported below all come from one sample, sequenced in a study of shared clonotypes between healthy human individuals. TCRdb's table, derived via immunoSEQ multiplex PCR, lists solely in-frame clones and lacks some. The sample carries some 2,100,000 clones, 90% to 97% recorded once. The specimen was naive CD4+ T cells sorted from blood. Indicated subset: CD45RA+ positively selected. These TCRs come from a man between 18 and 35 years old in good health.

This clone came up once. The chain recombines TRBV6-1 with TRBJ2-5; D ambiguous. Germline CDR1 reads MNHNS; CDR2 reads SASEGT. V lost 0 bases and J 6 bases, leaving 20 bases between the germline ends. The CDR3 is 17 residues long. The CDR3 DNA reads TGTGCCAGCAGTGAAGCGGGTCCAGGCAGCTCCCTGAAGACCCAGTACTTC. Translating gives CASSEAGPGSSLKTQYF.

The chain couples TRBV6-5 to TRBJ1-2; D not resolved. The CDR3 runs 15 residues. Trimming removed 0 bases from V and 2 bases from J, with 10 bases in between. Germline V gene data show CDR1 as MNHEY and CDR2 as SVGAGI. In nucleotides, the CDR3 is TGTGCCAGCAGTTACTCGATATCGGGGAACTATGGCTACACCTTC. Protein product: CASSYSISGNYGYTF.

The J gene is TRBJ2-7, the V gene TRBV6-6; perhaps D is TRBD1 or TRBD2 (5 bases each). The CDR3 runs 13 residues. The V end lost 0 bases, the J end lost 6 bases, and 9 bases lay between the germline ends. The germline V gene has CDR1 MNHNY and CDR2 SVGAGI (reference sequence). The CDR3 sequence is CASSYSPGSEQYF. CDR3 nucleotides: TGTGCCAGCAGTTACTCTCCAGGGAGCGAGCAGTACTTC.

V gene TRBV30 combines with J gene TRBJ1-2; 8 bases map to TRBD1. Germline V gene sequence: CDR1 GTSNPN, CDR2 SVGIG (reference sequence). V trimming: 2 bases; J trimming: 7 bases; junction bases outside the gene matches: 6. CDR3 size: 13 residues. CDR3: CAWSPQGAIGYTF. The CDR3 DNA follows: TGTGCCTGGAGTCCCCAGGGGGCGATTGGCTACACCTTC.

V and J are TRBV6-1 and TRBJ2-7, with 9 bases that match TRBD1. The CDR3 is 14 amino acids. The V and J ends lost 8 bases and 3 bases, in that order; junction bases with no gene match: 8. CDR1 is MNHNS and CDR2 is SASEGT in the germline V gene. The CDR3 sequence: CASRDREALYEQYF. CDR3 DNA: TGTGCCAGCCGGGACAGGGAGGCCCTCTACGAGCAGTACTTC.

V is TRBV2 and J is TRBJ2-5, with TRBD1 matching over 8 bases. This CDR3 region has 15 residues. J was trimmed by 4 bases and V by 2 bases; bases with no gene match: 6. Germline assignment: CDR1 SNHLY and CDR2 FYNNEI. DNA for the CDR3: TGTGCCAGCAGTGAAAATGGCAGGGGGCGAGAGACCCAGTACTTC. Its translation is CASSENGRGRETQYF.

A remark on this clone: The sample holds other DNA sequences that translate to the same CDR3. V usage is TRBV5-4 and J usage is TRBJ2-7; D is unclear. V lost 0 bases and J 0 bases, leaving 4 bases between the germline ends. Germline CDR1 SGHNT, CDR2 YYREEE (reference sequence). There are 13 residues in the CDR3. CDR3 in amino acids: CASSLVSSYEQYF. The CDR3 DNA follows: TGTGCCAGCAGCTTGGTTAGCTCCTACGAGCAGTACTTC.

A single count supports this clone. CDR3 DNA: TGTGCCAGCACCCGAGCGGGGGGGCCAGACGGGGAGCTGTTTTTT. Translating it yields CASTRAGGPDGELFF. The chain couples TRBV9 to TRBJ2-2, with 10 bases identical to TRBD2. The junction had 9 bases not matched to a gene; V was cut back by 6 bases and J by 7 bases. The CDR3 is made up of 15 amino acids. Germline V gene sequence: CDR1 SGDLS, CDR2 YYNGEE. The full variable domain, its missing parts supplied by reference TRBV9 and TRBJ2-2, is DSGVTQTPKHLITATGQRVTLRCSPRSGDLSVYWYQQSLDQGLQFLIQYYNGEERAKGNILERFSAQQFPDLHSELNLSSLELGDSALYFCASTRAGGPDGELFFGEGSRLTVL.

Concerning this clone itself: A junction boundary mismatches the germline segment, possibly from a read error. The same CDR3 is also encoded by other DNA sequences in this sample. This chain connects TRBV18 to TRBJ1-3; D ambiguous. This CDR3 spans 16 amino acids. Germline V CDR1 and CDR2: KGHSH, LQKENI. CDR3 amino acids: CASSPPTGTSGNTIYF. For the CDR3, the DNA is TGTGCCAGCTCACCACCGACTGGCACCTCTGGAAATACCATATATTTT.

J is TRBJ1-6 and V is TRBV30; no clear D gene. Per germline, CDR1 GTSNPN and CDR2 SVGIG (reference sequence). V lost 4 bases and J lost 7, with 8 bases in between. The CDR3 spans 12 residues. CDR3 in DNA: TGTGCCTGGAACTTCGCGAATTCACCCCTCCACTTT. It is translated as CAWNFANSPLHF.

A few counts support this clone. The same CDR3 arises from other DNA sequences in this sample as well. This chain links TRBV7-2 with TRBJ2-1; no reliable D call. The V and J ends lost 1 base and 0 bases respectively, with 7 bases between them. The CDR3 contains 15 residues. The germline V gene has CDR1 SGHTA and CDR2 FQGNSA. In DNA form, the CDR3 reads TGTGCCAGCAGCTTAGACGGCCTCTCCTACAATGAGCAGTTCTTC. Protein product: CASSLDGLSYNEQFF.

This chain joins TRBV6-1 and TRBJ2-7; a weak D match, TRBD1 (6 bases). V was trimmed by 1 base and J by 6 bases, leaving 10 bases between them. Germline V CDR1 and CDR2: MNHNS, SASEGT. The CDR3 totals 13 residues. In nucleotides, the CDR3 is TGTGCCAGCAGTGAAGACAGGGTCGGCGAGCAGTACTTC. It is translated as CASSEDRVGEQYF.

The rearrangement joins TRBV2 to TRBJ2-7; 7 nucleotides agree with TRBD1. This CDR3 is built from 14 residues. V trimming: 2 bases; J trimming: 2 bases; junction bases outside the gene matches: 3. Germline CDR1 and CDR2: SNHLY and FYNNEI. The CDR3 DNA reads as TGTGCCAGCAGTGAATTGGGGACAGCCTACGAGCAGTACTTC. It encodes CASSELGTAYEQYF.

The chain joins TRBV5-1 to TRBJ2-1, with D perhaps matching TRBD2 (7 bases). Deletions cut 4 bases from V and 8 bases from J, with 13 bases between. This CDR3 region has 13 residues. Germline V gives CDR1 SGHRS, CDR2 YFSETQ. Here the CDR3 reads CASSTGGVDEQFF. CDR3 nucleotides: TGCGCCAGCAGCACGGGGGGCGTCGATGAGCAGTTCTTC.

The V gene is TRBV19, the J gene TRBJ1-2; TRBD1 matches 9 bases. The CDR3 spans 15 residues. With V trimmed by 5 bases and J by 7 bases, 11 bases remained unmatched. Germline CDR1 is LNHDA and CDR2 is SQIVND (reference sequence). This chain's CDR3 is CASSPGTGNFGGYTF. For the CDR3, the DNA is TGTGCCAGTAGTCCCGGGACAGGGAATTTTGGTGGCTACACCTTC.

V is TRBV4-2 and J is TRBJ1-4, with D perhaps matching TRBD1 (6 bases). Germline values: CDR1 LGHNA, CDR2 YNFKEQ. The V end lost 0 bases, the J end lost 8 bases, and 10 bases lay between the germline ends. The CDR3 runs 14 residues. The CDR3 DNA is TGTGCCAGCAGCCAAGATCCGCAGGGGGAAAAACTGTTTTTT. This translates into CASSQDPQGEKLFF.

The V gene is TRBV9, the J gene TRBJ1-6; D is possibly TRBD1 (5 bases). V was cut by 3 bases and J by 7 bases, with 20 bases left in between. In germline, CDR1 is SGDLS, CDR2 YYNGEE. The CDR3 loop spans 17 amino acids. CDR3: CASSEDGSGRPNSPLHF. CDR3 in DNA: TGTGCCAGCAGCGAGGACGGGTCAGGGAGACCGAATTCACCCCTCCACTTT.

The chain links TRBV4-2 to TRBJ1-2; no firm D call. CDR3 size: 16 residues. Germline values: CDR1 LGHNA, CDR2 YNFKEQ. The V end lost 2 bases, the J end lost 4 bases, and 17 bases lay between the germline ends. In DNA form, the CDR3 reads TGTGCCAGCAGCCAAACCCTCGTGGAGTCTAGCTATGGCTACACCTTC. It codes for CASSQTLVESSYGYTF.

This chain connects TRBV6-5 to TRBJ2-3; tentative D call: TRBD1 (6 bases). V lost 6 bases and J 0 bases, leaving 13 bases between the germline ends. The CDR3 totals 15 residues. CDR1 and CDR2 from the germline V gene are MNHEY and SVGAGI. CDR3: CASSSGTRSTDTQYF. CDR3 bases: TGTGCCAGCAGCTCCGGGACACGAAGCACAGATACGCAGTATTTT.